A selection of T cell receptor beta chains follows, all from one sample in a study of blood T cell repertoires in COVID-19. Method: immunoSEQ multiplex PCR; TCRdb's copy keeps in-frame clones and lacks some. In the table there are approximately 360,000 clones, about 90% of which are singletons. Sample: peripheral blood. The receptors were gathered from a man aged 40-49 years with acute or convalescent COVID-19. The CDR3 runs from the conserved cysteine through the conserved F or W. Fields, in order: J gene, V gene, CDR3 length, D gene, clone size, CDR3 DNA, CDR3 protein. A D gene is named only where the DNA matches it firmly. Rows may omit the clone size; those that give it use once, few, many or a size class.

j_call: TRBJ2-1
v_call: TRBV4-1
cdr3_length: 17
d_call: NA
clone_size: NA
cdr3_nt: TGCGCCAGCAGCCGGGTCTTCTACGGGATTTCGTACAATGAGCAGTTCTTC
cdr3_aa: CASSRVFYGISYNEQFF

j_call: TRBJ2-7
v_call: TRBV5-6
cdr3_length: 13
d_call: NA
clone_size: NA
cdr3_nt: TGTGCCAGCAGCATTGGACAGTCCTACGAGCAGTACTTC
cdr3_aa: CASSIGQSYEQYF

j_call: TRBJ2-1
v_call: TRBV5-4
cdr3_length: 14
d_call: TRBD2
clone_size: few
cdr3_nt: TGTGCCAGCAGCTCACCGGGGGGGAACTATGAGCAGTTCTTC
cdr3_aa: CASSSPGGNYEQFF

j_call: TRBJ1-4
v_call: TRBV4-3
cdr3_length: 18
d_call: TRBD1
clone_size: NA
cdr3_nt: TGCGCCAGCAGCCAAGACCCCGGGACAGGGGTTAGAGTTGAAAAACTGTTTTTT
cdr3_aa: CASSQDPGTGVRVEKLFF

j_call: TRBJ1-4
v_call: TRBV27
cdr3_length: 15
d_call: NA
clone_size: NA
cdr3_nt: TGTGCCACCGGCGGGCAGGGGAGGGCTAATGAAAAACTGTTTTTT
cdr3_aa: CATGGQGRANEKLFF

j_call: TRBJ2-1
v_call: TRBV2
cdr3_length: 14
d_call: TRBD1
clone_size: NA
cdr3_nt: TGTGCCAGCAGGAGAGACAGGGGCCGGAGAGTGCAGTTCTTC
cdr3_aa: CASRRDRGRRVQFF

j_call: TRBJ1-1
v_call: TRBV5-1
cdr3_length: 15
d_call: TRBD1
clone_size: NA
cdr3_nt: TGCGCCAGCAGCTCTGAACAGGGGGCGCGGGCTGAAGCTTTCTTT
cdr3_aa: CASSSEQGARAEAFF

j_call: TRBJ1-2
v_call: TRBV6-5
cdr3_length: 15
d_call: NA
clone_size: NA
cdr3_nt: TGTGCCAGCATCATGAGGGTCGGTTCGGACTATGGCTACACCTTC
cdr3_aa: CASIMRVGSDYGYTF

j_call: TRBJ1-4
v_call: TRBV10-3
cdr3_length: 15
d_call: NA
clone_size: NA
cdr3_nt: TGTGCCATCAGTGAGTCCGGGGGGCCGGGTGAAAAACTGTTTTTT
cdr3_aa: CAISESGGPGEKLFF

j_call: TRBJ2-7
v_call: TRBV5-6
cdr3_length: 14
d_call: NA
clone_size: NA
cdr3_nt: TGTGCCAGCAGCTATGGGGACTTCTCCTACGAGCAGTACTTC
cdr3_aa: CASSYGDFSYEQYF

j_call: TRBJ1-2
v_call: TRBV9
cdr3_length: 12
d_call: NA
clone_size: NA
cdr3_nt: TGTGCCAGCAGCTCGCTACTGGTTGGCTACACCTTC
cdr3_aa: CASSSLLVGYTF

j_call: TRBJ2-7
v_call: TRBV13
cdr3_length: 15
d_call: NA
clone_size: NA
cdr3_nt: TGTGCCAGCAGCCCGCTAGGGACATCCTCCTACGAGCAGTACTTC
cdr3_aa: CASSPLGTSSYEQYF

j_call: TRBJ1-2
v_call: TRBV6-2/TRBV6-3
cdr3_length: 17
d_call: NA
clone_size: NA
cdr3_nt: TGTGCCAGCAGTTACGCCGGCAGGATCTTTGCGATGAATGGCTACACCTTC
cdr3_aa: CASSYAGRIFAMNGYTF

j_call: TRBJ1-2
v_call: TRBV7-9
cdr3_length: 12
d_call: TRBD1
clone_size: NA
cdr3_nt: TGTGCCAGCAGCCAGACAGGGGGCGGCTACACCTTC
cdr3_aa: CASSQTGGGYTF

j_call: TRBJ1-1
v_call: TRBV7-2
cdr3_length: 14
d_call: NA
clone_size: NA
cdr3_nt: TGTGCCAGCAGCTTAATGTTTCGTAACACTGAAGCTTTCTTT
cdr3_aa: CASSLMFRNTEAFF

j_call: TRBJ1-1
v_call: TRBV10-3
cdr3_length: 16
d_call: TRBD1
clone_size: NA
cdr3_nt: TGTGCCATCAGTGAAGGGACAGGGGGCCTCATCACTGAAGCTTTCTTT
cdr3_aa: CAISEGTGGLITEAFF

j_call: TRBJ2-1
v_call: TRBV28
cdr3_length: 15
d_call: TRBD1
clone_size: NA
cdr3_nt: TGTGCCAGCAGTTTTTCATACAGGGGGCGACCCCGGCAGTTCTTC
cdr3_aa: CASSFSYRGRPRQFF

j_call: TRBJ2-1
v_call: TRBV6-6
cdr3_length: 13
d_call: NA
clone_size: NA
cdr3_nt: TGTGCCAGCATCCGGACAGCGGACAATGAGCAGTTCTTC
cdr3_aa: CASIRTADNEQFF

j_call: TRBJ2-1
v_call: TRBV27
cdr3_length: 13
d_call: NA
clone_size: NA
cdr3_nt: TGTGCCAGCAGCTCCCGGGGTCGGAATGAGCAGTTCTTC
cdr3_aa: CASSSRGRNEQFF

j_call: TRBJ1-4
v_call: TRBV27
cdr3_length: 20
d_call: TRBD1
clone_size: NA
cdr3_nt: TGTGCCAGCAGTTCTTCCCCTCCCGGGACAGGGGAAGAGTCTAATGAAAAACTGTTTTTT
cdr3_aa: CASSSSPPGTGEESNEKLFF

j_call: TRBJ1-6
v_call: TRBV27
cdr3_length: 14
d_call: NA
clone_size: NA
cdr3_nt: TGTGCCAGCAGTTTAATCAGTCACAATTCACCCCTCCACTTT
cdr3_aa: CASSLISHNSPLHF

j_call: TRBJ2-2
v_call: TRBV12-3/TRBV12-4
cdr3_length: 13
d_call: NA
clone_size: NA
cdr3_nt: TGTGCCAGCAGTTTTGTGTTGGCGGTGGAGCTGTTTTTT
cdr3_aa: CASSFVLAVELFF

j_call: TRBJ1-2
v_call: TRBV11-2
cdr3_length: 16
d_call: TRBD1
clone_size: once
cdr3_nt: TGTGCCAGCAGCCCGAACCCAAGGACAGGGCTCTATGGCTACACCTTC
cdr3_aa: CASSPNPRTGLYGYTF

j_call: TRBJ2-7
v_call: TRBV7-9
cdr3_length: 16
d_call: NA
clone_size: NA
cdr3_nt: TGTGCCAGCAGCTTAGCGTTCCGCGGTGGTACCTACGAGCAGTACTTC
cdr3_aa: CASSLAFRGGTYEQYF

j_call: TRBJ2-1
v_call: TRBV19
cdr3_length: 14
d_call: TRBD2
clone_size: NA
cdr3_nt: TGTGCCAGTATCCGACTAGCGGGAGGGGGTGAGCAGTTCTTC
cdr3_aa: CASIRLAGGGEQFF

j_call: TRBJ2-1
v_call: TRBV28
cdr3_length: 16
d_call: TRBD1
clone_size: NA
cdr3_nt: TGTGCCAGCAGTTCCGAGACAGGGGGAGGCTACAATGAGCAGTTCTTC
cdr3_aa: CASSSETGGGYNEQFF

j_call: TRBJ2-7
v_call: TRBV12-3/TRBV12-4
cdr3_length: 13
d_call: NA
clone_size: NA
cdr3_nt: TGTGCCAGCAGTTTACATAGTACCTACGAGCAGTACTTC
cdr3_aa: CASSLHSTYEQYF

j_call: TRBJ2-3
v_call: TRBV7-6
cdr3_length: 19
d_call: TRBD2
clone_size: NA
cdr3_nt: TGTGCCAGCAGCTTGCCCGGGACTAGCGGGAGCTCCCACACAGATACGCAGTATTTT
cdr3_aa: CASSLPGTSGSSHTDTQYF

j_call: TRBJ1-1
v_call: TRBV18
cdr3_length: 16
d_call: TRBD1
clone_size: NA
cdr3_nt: TGTGCCAGCTCACCAACCACAGGGGAGTTGAGAACTGAAGCTTTCTTT
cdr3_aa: CASSPTTGELRTEAFF

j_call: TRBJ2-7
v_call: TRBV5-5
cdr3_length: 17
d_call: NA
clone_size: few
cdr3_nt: TGTGCCAGCAGCTTGGAGAGGTCTAGATGGAGCTCCTACGAGCAGTACTTC
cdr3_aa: CASSLERSRWSSYEQYF

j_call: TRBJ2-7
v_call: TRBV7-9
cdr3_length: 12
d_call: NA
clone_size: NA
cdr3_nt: TGTGCCAGCAGCACGCAGTATTACGAGCAGTACTTC
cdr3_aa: CASSTQYYEQYF

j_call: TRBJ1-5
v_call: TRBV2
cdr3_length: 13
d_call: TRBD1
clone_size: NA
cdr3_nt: TGTGCCAGCAATGACAGGGAAAATCAGCCCCAGCATTTT
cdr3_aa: CASNDRENQPQHF

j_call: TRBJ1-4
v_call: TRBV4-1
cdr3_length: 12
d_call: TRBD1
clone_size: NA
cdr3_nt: TGCGCCAGCGGGACAGATAATGAAAAACTGTTTTTT
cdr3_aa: CASGTDNEKLFF

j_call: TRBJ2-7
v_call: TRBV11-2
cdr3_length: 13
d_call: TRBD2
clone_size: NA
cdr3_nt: TGTGCCAGCAGCTCCGGGACTAGATATGAGCAGTACTTC
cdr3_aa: CASSSGTRYEQYF

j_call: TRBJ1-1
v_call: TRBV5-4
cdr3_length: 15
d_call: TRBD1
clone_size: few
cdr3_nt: TGTGCCAGCAGCCCTGACAGGGGGATTGCCACTGAAGCTTTCTTT
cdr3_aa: CASSPDRGIATEAFF

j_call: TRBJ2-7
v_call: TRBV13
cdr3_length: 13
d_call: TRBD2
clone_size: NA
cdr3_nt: TGTGCCAGCAGCTTAGGATCGGGGGGAGAGCAGTACTTC
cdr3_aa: CASSLGSGGEQYF

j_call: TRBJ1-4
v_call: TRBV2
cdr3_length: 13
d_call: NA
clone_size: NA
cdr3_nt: TGTGCCAGCGGTCAGGGAGGTTTGGAAAAACTGTTTTTT
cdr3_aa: CASGQGGLEKLFF